This TCR beta chain was sequenced for a study of shared clonotypes between healthy human individuals. Study-level results: Sequencing depth was expected to influence donor clonotype sharing. The genetic and exposure-history diversity represented was limited by few donors.

This clone was detected only a few times. Its matching antigen is unknown. The study drew all its donors from Caucasian adults living in Nashville, Tennessee. Study processing details: ImmunoSEQ only sent back junction sequences with no quality scores, so filtering was done differently. Assay: immunoSEQ multiplex PCR; the TCRdb copy retains only in-frame clones and omits some. Clone size and V and J calls were adopted from that table, with D and trimming inferred from the DNA. The table shows 400,000 to 600,000 clones, with about 76% occurring only once. The CDR3 has 12 residues. CDR1 and CDR2 from the germline V gene are SGHVS and FQNEAQ. V was shortened by 5 bases and J by 11 bases, with 13 bases between the two germline ends.

This TCR was recovered from a woman in her 40s in good health. Some clones in this sample may be carry-over from other donors' samples. Sequenced: PBMCs. V usage is TRBV7-8 and J usage is TRBJ2-1; D not certain. DNA for the CDR3: TGTGCCAGCAGCACAGACGGGCCTAAGCAGTTCTTC. Residues: CASSTDGPKQFF.